These 2 T cell receptor beta chains share one sample of origin, sequenced in a study of T cells after yellow fever vaccination. TCRdb itself ran the 5' RACE reads through MiXCR, one entry per CDR3 protein. The sample includes 340,000 or so distinct CDR3 sequences, roughly an eighth of them seen just once. Here the sequenced sample was CD4+ T cells sorted from PBMCs, taken 15 days after the yellow fever booster vaccination. The source is a man between 18 and 35 years old who received the YFV17D yellow fever vaccine.

This clonotype was counted a few times. The rearrangement links TRBV7-9 to TRBJ2-1; TRBD1 might be the D (6 bases). This CDR3 comprises 14 residues. Trimming stripped 3 bases from V and 6 bases from J, with 12 bases between. Per germline, CDR1 SEHNR and CDR2 FQNEAQ (reference sequence). Here the CDR3 reads CASSFGTTGNEQFF. The CDR3 bases are TGTGCCAGCAGCTTTGGGACAACGGGCAATGAGCAGTTCTTC.

This clonotype was recorded a few times. The rearrangement links TRBV7-3 to TRBJ1-1; 9 nucleotides line up with TRBD1. The CDR3 runs 15 residues. Germline loops: CDR1 SGHTA, CDR2 FQGTGA. V gave up 3 bases and J gave up 1 base; unmatched junction bases: 3. The CDR3 is CASSLTGGANTEAFF. CDR3 sequence (DNA): TGTGCCAGCAGCTTGACAGGGGGGGCGAACACTGAAGCTTTCTTT. The full variable domain, with the rest looked up from reference TRBV7-3 and TRBJ1-1, is GAGVSQTPSNKVTEKGKYVELRCDPISGHTALYWYRQSLGQGPEFLIYFQGTGAADDSGLPNDRFFAVRPEGSVSTLKIQRTERGDSAVYLCASSLTGGANTEAFFGQGTRLTVV.